This is a list of T cell receptor beta chains from one sample in a study of T cells after posttransplantation cyclophosphamide. Repertoires were generated with immunoSEQ multiplex PCR, while TCRdb's copy carries only in-frame clones and drops some. Listed for the sample are over 35,000 clones, none seen a single time. The specimen sequenced was PBMCs. Receptors were obtained from a middle-aged man in good health, CMV-negative, and a related stem cell transplant donor. Both conserved end residues are part of each CDR3. Each record gives: CDR3 length, clone size, J gene, V gene, D gene, CDR3 protein, CDR3 DNA. D genes are given only for firm matches. Clone size is given for some rows only: seen once, a few or many times, or a class if the clone is expanded.

>13|-|TRBJ2-1|TRBV29-1|-
CSGLTRSNNEQFF
TGCAGCGGGCTGACAAGATCGAACAATGAGCAGTTCTTC
>17|many|TRBJ2-3|TRBV7-9|TRBD1
CASSQSGTGFYGDTQYF
TGTGCCAGCAGTCAGAGCGGGACAGGGTTTTATGGGGATACGCAGTATTTT
>14|few|TRBJ1-1|TRBV18|TRBD1
CASSGDRVNTEAFF
TGTGCCAGCTCAGGGGACAGGGTGAACACTGAAGCTTTCTTT
>14|many|TRBJ2-5|TRBV6-6|TRBD1
CASRSGTGKGTQYF
TGTGCCAGCAGATCCGGGACAGGGAAGGGGACCCAGTACTTC
>14|many|TRBJ1-1|TRBV5-4|-
CASSLAQGSAGAFF
TGTGCCAGCAGCTTGGCCCAGGGGTCCGCAGGAGCTTTCTTT
>15|many|TRBJ2-1|TRBV19|TRBD2
CASSIVAGGANEQFF
TGTGCCAGTAGTATAGTAGCGGGAGGTGCAAATGAGCAGTTCTTC
>14|many|TRBJ2-5|TRBV4-1|-
CASSQALLQETQYF
TGCGCCAGCAGCCAAGCACTGCTCCAAGAGACCCAGTACTTC
>14|many|TRBJ1-2|TRBV7-9|-
CASSLVRQDYGYTF
TGTGCCAGCAGCTTAGTGAGACAGGACTATGGCTACACCTTC
>15|few|TRBJ1-2|TRBV27|TRBD1
CASSEGQGVWYGYTF
TGTGCCAGCAGTGAGGGACAGGGGGTCTGGTACGGCTACACCTTC
>13|many|TRBJ1-1|TRBV7-2|-
CASSLLRNTEAFF
TGTGCCAGCAGCTTACTTAGGAACACTGAAGCTTTCTTT
>15|few|TRBJ2-5|TRBV4-3|TRBD2
CASSQEGEGLETQYF
TGCGCCAGCAGCCAAGAGGGGGAGGGCTTGGAGACCCAGTACTTC
>14|many|TRBJ2-2|TRBV5-4|-
CASSLGQVSGELFF
TGTGCCAGCAGCTTGGGACAGGTTTCGGGGGAGCTGTTTTTT
>14|many|TRBJ2-2|TRBV19|TRBD1
CASGGTGMSGELFF
TGTGCCAGTGGGGGGACAGGGATGAGCGGGGAGCTGTTTTTT
>13|many|TRBJ2-2|TRBV29-1|-
CSGSSVNTGELFF
TGCAGCGGATCTAGCGTTAACACCGGGGAGCTGTTTTTT
>12|few|TRBJ2-7|TRBV29-1|TRBD1
CSAWDSEYEQYF
TGCAGCGCTTGGGACAGTGAATACGAGCAGTACTTC
>16|many|TRBJ2-2|TRBV7-3|TRBD1
CASQAPGTGNTGELFF
TGTGCCAGCCAAGCCCCCGGGACAGGGAACACCGGGGAGCTGTTTTTT
>14|many|TRBJ1-3|TRBV7-3|-
CASSLTRPGDTIYF
TGTGCCAGCAGCTTAACGAGGCCCGGTGACACCATATATTTT
>15|many|TRBJ2-3|TRBV6-1|TRBD1
CASSDQGGRGDTQYF
TGTGCCAGCAGTGACCAAGGGGGCCGGGGAGATACGCAGTATTTT
>16|many|TRBJ2-3|TRBV5-1|TRBD2
CASSLEPSGTTDTQYF
TGCGCCAGCAGCTTGGAGCCTAGCGGGACTACAGATACGCAGTATTTT
>15|many|TRBJ1-1|TRBV7-9|-
CASRGNNTGFTEAFF
TGTGCCAGCAGGGGAAACAATACAGGGTTCACTGAAGCTTTCTTT
>13|many|TRBJ2-3|TRBV2|-
CASSGPGGDTQYF
TGTGCCAGCAGTGGCCCAGGGGGGGATACGCAGTATTTT
>14|many|TRBJ2-1|TRBV10-2|TRBD2
CASKAGGGYNEQFF
TGCGCCAGCAAGGCGGGAGGAGGGTACAATGAGCAGTTCTTC
>15|many|TRBJ2-1|TRBV19|TRBD2
CASSIREGTLPRQFF
TGTGCCAGTAGTATTAGGGAGGGTACCCTTCCCAGGCAGTTCTTC
>14|many|TRBJ1-1|TRBV7-2|-
CASSPGAMNTEAFF
TGTGCCAGCAGCCCAGGGGCAATGAACACTGAAGCTTTCTTT
>17|many|TRBJ2-3|TRBV2|TRBD2
CADSTRKTGLAGDTQYF
TGTGCCGACAGCACTCGAAAAACGGGACTAGCGGGAGATACGCAGTATTTT
>15|many|TRBJ2-7|TRBV10-3|TRBD2
CAISGSGVSSYEQYF
TGTGCCATCAGCGGCAGCGGGGTGAGCTCCTACGAGCAGTACTTC
>15|many|TRBJ2-3|TRBV11-3|-
CASSLVSSGPDTQYF
TGTGCCAGCAGCTTAGTGTCAAGCGGGCCAGATACGCAGTATTTT
>15|many|TRBJ1-5|TRBV7-9|-
CASSLSGRADQPQHF
TGTGCCAGCAGCTTATCCGGCAGGGCGGATCAGCCCCAGCATTTT
>16|many|TRBJ2-2|TRBV7-3|-
CASSLRGGQNTGELFF
TGTGCCAGCAGCTTAAGAGGGGGTCAAAACACCGGGGAGCTGTTTTTT
>15|many|TRBJ1-5|TRBV30|-
CAWSVSGTTNQPQHF
TGTGCCTGGAGTGTTTCAGGTACAACCAATCAGCCCCAGCATTTT
>16|few|TRBJ2-1|TRBV13|TRBD1
CASSLLGTGVSNEQFF
TGTGCCAGCAGCTTACTGGGGACAGGGGTGAGCAATGAGCAGTTCTTC
>15|many|TRBJ1-3|TRBV6-5|-
CASKIGELKGNTIYF
TGTGCCAGTAAGATCGGGGAGTTGAAAGGAAACACCATATATTTT
>15|many|TRBJ2-1|TRBV7-2|TRBD2
CASSSGLAGEDEQFF
TGTGCCAGCAGCTCTGGACTAGCGGGAGAGGATGAGCAGTTCTTC
>13|-|TRBJ1-2|TRBV28|-
CASSSDSAYGYTF
TGTGCCAGCAGTTCAGACAGTGCCTATGGCTACACCTTC
>15|many|TRBJ2-5|TRBV10-3|-
CAISESSLSQETQYF
TGTGCCATCAGTGAGTCGAGCCTATCCCAAGAGACCCAGTACTTC
>15|many|TRBJ2-1|TRBV5-1|-
CASSLSLGELNEQFF
TGCGCCAGCAGCTTGAGTCTAGGAGAGTTGAATGAGCAGTTCTTC
>15|many|TRBJ2-1|TRBV5-1|TRBD2
CASSQRGDLYNEQFF
TGCGCCAGCAGCCAGCGGGGAGACCTCTACAATGAGCAGTTCTTC
>12|-|TRBJ2-3|TRBV6-5|-
CASSQDSGTQYF
TGTGCCAGCAGCCAAGATTCGGGTACGCAGTATTTT
>13|many|TRBJ1-1|TRBV7-3|-
CASSLQDNTEAFF
TGTGCCAGCAGCCTACAGGACAACACTGAAGCTTTCTTT
>13|few|TRBJ2-3|TRBV5-1|TRBD2
CASGLAGADTQYF
TGCGCCAGCGGACTAGCGGGAGCAGATACGCAGTATTTT
>15|many|TRBJ1-2|TRBV4-1|-
CASSQESRGIYGYTF
TGCGCCAGCAGCCAAGAATCCCGGGGGATATATGGCTACACCTTC
>15|many|TRBJ1-5|TRBV5-5|-
CASSYRTESNQPQHF
TGTGCCAGCAGCTATCGGACAGAAAGCAATCAGCCCCAGCATTTT
>15|many|TRBJ1-5|TRBV5-6|-
CASSLGEGSNQPQHF
TGTGCCAGCAGCCTGGGGGAGGGGAGCAATCAGCCCCAGCATTTT
>16|many|TRBJ1-5|TRBV19|-
CASKWAGSDPNQPQHF
TGTGCCAGTAAATGGGCAGGGTCGGACCCTAATCAGCCCCAGCATTTT
>13|many|TRBJ1-4|TRBV5-6|-
CASSGDNNEKLFF
TGTGCCAGCAGCGGGGACAATAATGAAAAACTGTTTTTT
>13|many|TRBJ1-2|TRBV19|-
CASSIRHVYGYTF
TGTGCCAGTAGTATTCGACATGTCTATGGCTACACCTTC
>14|medium-sized|TRBJ1-3|TRBV14|-
CASSQDYSGNTIYF
TGTGCCAGCAGCCAAGATTACTCTGGAAACACCATATATTTT
>16|many|TRBJ2-1|TRBV5-5|TRBD2
CASSLGLAGEVYEQFF
TGTGCCAGCAGCTTGGGGCTAGCGGGAGAGGTATATGAGCAGTTCTTC
>16|many|TRBJ2-7|TRBV29-1|TRBD2
CSVEDGLAGSHYEQYF
TGCAGCGTTGAAGATGGACTAGCGGGGAGTCACTACGAGCAGTACTTC
>14|few|TRBJ2-1|TRBV11-1|-
CASSLARVYNEQFF
TGTGCCAGCAGCTTAGCCAGGGTCTACAATGAGCAGTTCTTC
>12|many|TRBJ2-2|TRBV9|-
CASSVGGGELFF
TGTGCCAGCAGCGTAGGAGGCGGGGAGCTGTTTTTT
>16|many|TRBJ2-2|TRBV5-1|-
CASSSPIDPNTGELFF
TGCGCCAGCAGCTCCCCCATAGATCCGAACACCGGGGAGCTGTTTTTT
>14|-|TRBJ2-7|TRBV5-1|-
CASSLQEASYEQYF
TGCGCCAGCAGCTTGCAAGAGGCCTCCTACGAGCAGTACTTC